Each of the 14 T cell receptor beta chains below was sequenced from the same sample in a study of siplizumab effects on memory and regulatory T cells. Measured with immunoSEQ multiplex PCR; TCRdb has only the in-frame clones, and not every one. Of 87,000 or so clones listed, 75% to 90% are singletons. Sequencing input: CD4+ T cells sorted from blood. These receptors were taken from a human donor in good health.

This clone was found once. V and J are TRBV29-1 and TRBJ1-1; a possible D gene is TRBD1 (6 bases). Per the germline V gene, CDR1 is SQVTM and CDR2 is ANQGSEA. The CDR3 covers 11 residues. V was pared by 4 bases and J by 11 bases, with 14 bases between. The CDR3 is CSVAQQGRAFF. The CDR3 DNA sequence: TGCAGCGTTGCACAACAGGGCAGGGCTTTCTTT.

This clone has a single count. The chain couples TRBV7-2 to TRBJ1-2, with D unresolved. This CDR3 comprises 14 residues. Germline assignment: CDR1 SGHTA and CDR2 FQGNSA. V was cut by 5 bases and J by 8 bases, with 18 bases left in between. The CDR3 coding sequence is TGTGCCAGCAGCCCCTGGCGGGCCCCCAACGGCTACACCTTC. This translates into CASSPWRAPNGYTF.

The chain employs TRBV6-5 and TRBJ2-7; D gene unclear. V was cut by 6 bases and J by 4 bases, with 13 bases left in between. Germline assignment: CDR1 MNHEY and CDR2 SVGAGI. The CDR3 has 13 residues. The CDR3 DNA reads TGTGCCAGCAGCCAAGGCCGGGTGTACGAGCAGTACTTC. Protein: CASSQGRVYEQYF.

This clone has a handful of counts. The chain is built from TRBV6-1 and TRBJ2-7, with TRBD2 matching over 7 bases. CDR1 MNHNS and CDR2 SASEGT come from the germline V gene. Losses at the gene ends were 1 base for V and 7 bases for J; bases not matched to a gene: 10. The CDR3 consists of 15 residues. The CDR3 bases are TGTGCCAGCAGTGAAGATCTGACAGCGGGGAGGGAGCAGTACTTC. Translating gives CASSEDLTAGREQYF.

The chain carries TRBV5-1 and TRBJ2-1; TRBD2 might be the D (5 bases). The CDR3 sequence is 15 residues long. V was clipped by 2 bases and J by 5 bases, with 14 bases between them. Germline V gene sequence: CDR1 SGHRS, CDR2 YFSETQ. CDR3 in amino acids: CASSFTSYPDNEQFF. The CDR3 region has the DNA TGCGCCAGCAGCTTTACTAGTTATCCGGACAATGAGCAGTTCTTC.

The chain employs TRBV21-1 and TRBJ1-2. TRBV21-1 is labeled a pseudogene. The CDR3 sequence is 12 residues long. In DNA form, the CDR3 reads TGTGCCAGCAGATCGCTGAACTATGGCTACACCTTC. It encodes CASRSLNYGYTF.

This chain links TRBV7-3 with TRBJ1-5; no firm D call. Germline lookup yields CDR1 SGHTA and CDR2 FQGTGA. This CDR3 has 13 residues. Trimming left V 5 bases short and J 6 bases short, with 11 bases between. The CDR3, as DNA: TGTGCCAGCAGCGCCTCGGCGGGTCAGCCCCAGCATTTT. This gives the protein CASSASAGQPQHF. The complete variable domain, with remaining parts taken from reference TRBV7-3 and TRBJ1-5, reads GAGVSQTPSNKVTEKGKYVELRCDPISGHTALYWYRQSLGQGPEFLIYFQGTGAADDSGLPNDRFFAVRPEGSVSTLKIQRTERGDSAVYLCASSASAGQPQHFGDGTRLSIL.

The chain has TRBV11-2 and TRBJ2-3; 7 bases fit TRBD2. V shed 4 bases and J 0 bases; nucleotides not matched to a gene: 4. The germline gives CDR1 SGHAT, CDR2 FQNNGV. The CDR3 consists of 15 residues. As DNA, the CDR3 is TGTGCCAGCAGCTACGCTAGCGGTAGCACAGATACGCAGTATTTT. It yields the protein CASSYASGSTDTQYF. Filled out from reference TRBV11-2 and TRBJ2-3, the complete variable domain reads EAGVAQSPRYKIIEKRQSVAFWCNPISGHATLYWYQQILGQGPKLLIQFQNNGVVDDSQLPKDRFSAERLKGVDSTLKIQPAKLEDSAVYLCASSYASGSTDTQYFGPGTRLTVL.

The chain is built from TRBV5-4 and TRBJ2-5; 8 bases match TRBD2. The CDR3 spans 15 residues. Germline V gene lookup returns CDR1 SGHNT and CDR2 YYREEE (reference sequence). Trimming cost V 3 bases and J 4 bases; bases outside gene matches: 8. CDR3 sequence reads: CASSSVPLAGETQYF. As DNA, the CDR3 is TGTGCCAGCAGCTCGGTCCCTCTAGCGGGAGAGACCCAGTACTTC.

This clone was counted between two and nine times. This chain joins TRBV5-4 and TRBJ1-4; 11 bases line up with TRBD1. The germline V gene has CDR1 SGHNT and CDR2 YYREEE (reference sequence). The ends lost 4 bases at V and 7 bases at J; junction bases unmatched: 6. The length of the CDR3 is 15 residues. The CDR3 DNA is TGTGCCAGCAGCGAATGGACAGGGGGCTCTGAAAAACTGTTTTTT. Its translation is CASSEWTGGSEKLFF.

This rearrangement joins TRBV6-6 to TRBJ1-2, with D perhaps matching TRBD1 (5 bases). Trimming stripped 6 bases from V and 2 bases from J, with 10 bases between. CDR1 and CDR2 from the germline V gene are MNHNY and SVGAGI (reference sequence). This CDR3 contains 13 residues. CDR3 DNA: TGTGCCAGCAGCCTGACAGAGAACTATGGCTACACCTTC. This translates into CASSLTENYGYTF.

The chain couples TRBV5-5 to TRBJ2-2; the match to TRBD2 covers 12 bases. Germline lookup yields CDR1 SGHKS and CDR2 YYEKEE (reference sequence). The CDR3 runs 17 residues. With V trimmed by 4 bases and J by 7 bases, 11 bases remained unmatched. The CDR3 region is CASSAQTSGRIGGELFF. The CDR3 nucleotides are TGTGCCAGCAGCGCCCAAACTAGCGGGAGGATCGGCGGGGAGCTGTTTTTT.

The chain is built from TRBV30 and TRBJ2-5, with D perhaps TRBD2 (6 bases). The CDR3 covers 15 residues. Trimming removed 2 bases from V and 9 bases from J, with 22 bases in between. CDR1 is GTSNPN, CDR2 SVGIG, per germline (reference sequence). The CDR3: CAWSYTGGEAHPQYF. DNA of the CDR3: TGTGCCTGGAGTTACACAGGAGGGGAGGCCCACCCCCAGTACTTC.

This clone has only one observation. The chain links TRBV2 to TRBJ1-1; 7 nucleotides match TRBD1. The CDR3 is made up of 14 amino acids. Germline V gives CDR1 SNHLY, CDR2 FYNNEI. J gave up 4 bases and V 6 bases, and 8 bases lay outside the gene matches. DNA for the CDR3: TGTGCCAGCAGGTCAGGGGGATTAGTCACTGAAGCTTTCTTT. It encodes CASRSGGLVTEAFF.